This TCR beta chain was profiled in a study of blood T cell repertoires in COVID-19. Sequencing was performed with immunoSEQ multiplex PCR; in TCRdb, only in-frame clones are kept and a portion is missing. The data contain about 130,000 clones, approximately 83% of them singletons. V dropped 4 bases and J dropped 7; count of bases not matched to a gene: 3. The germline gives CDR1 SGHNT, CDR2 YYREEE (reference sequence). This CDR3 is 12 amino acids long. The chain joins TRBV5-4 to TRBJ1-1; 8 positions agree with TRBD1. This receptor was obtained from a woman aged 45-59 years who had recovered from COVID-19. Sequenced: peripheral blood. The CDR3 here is CASSRDRREAFF. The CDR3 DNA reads TGTGCCAGCAGCCGGGACAGGCGTGAAGCTTTCTTT. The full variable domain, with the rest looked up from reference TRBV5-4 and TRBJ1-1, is ETGVTQSPTHLIKTRGQQVTLRCSSQSGHNTVSWYQQALGQGPQFIFQYYREEENGRGNFPPRFSGLQFPNYSSELNVNALELDDSALYLCASSRDRREAFFGQGTRLTVV.